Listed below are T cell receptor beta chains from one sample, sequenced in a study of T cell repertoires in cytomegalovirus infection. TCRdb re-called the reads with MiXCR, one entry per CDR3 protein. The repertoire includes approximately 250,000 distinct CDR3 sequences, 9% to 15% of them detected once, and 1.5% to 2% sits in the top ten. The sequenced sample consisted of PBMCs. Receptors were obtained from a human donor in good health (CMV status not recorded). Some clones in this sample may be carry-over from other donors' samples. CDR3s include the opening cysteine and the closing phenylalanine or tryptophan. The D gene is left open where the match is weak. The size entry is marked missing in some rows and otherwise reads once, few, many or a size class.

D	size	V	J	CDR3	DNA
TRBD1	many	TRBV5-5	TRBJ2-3	CASSIRWTGSLADTQYF	TGTGCCAGCAGCATACGATGGACAGGGTCGCTCGCAGATACGCAGTATTTT
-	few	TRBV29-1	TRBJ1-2	CSVGGLGYTF	TGCAGCGTTGGAGGCTTAGGCTACACCTTC
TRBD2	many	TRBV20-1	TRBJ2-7	CSAQLERGLTYEQYF	TGCAGTGCGCAACTCGAGCGGGGGTTAACCTACGAGCAGTACTTC
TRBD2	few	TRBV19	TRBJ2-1	CASSISSGYNEQFF	TGTGCCAGTAGTATATCTAGCGGATACAATGAGCAGTTCTTC
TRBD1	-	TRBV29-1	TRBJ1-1	CSVGTGMNTEAFF	TGCAGCGTTGGGACAGGGATGAACACTGAAGCTTTCTTT
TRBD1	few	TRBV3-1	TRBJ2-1	CASSQTGTGGRNEQFF	TGTGCCAGCAGCCAAACCGGGACAGGGGGTCGGAATGAGCAGTTCTTC
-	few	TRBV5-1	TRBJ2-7	CASSAGPEQYF	TGCGCCAGCAGCGCAGGACCCGAGCAGTACTTC
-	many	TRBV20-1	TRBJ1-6	CSARGDNSPLHF	TGCAGTGCCAGAGGGGATAATTCACCCCTCCACTTT
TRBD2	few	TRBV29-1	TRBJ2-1	CSVTWSSGSNDEQFF	TGCAGCGTAACATGGTCTAGCGGGAGTAACGATGAGCAGTTCTTC
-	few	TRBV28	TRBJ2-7	CASSLYGGNEQYF	TGTGCCAGCAGTTTGTACGGGGGCAACGAGCAGTACTTC
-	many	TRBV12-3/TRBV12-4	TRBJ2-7	CASSLAGANSYEQYF	TGTGCCAGCAGTTTAGCGGGGGCCAACTCCTACGAGCAGTACTTC
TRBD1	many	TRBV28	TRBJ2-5	CASSRRTGGKETQYF	TGTGCCAGCAGCCGAAGGACAGGTGGAAAAGAGACCCAGTACTTC
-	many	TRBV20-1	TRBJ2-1	CSARVLQGPYNEQFF	TGCAGTGCTAGAGTCCTACAGGGACCCTACAATGAGCAGTTCTTC
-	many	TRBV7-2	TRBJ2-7	CASSLERANEQYF	TGTGCCAGCAGCTTAGAGCGAGCGAACGAGCAGTACTTC
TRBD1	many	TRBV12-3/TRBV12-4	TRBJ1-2	CASSPRQGHGYTF	TGTGCCAGCAGCCCTCGACAGGGTCATGGCTACACCTTC
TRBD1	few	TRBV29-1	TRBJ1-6	CSVGDRGNSPLHF	TGCAGCGTTGGGGACAGGGGTAATTCACCCCTCCACTTT
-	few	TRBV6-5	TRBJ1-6	CASSYPGDNSPLHF	TGTGCCAGCAGTTACCCAGGGGATAATTCACCCCTCCACTTT
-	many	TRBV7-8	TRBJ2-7	CASSLASTAYEQYF	TGTGCCAGCAGCTTAGCGTCAACGGCCTACGAGCAGTACTTC
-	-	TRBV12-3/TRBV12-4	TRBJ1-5	CASSHREAGPGQPQHF	TGTGCCAGCAGTCACAGAGAGGCAGGGCCTGGGCAGCCCCAGCATTTT
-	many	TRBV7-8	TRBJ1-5	CASSLSLLEQPQHF	TGTGCCAGCAGCTTATCCTTGCTAGAGCAGCCCCAGCATTTT
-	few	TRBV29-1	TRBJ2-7	CSVISGLSSSYEQYF	TGCAGCGTCATTTCCGGACTTTCGAGCTCCTACGAGCAGTACTTC
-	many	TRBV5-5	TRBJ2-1	CASTKLVSYNEQFF	TGTGCCAGCACCAAACTAGTATCGTACAATGAGCAGTTCTTC
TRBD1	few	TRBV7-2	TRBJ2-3	CASSLNPGQGATDTQYF	TGTGCCAGCAGCTTAAATCCGGGACAGGGGGCGACAGATACGCAGTATTTT
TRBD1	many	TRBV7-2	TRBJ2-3	CASSGPGGDTQYF	TGTGCCAGCAGCGGGCCAGGGGGCGATACGCAGTATTTT
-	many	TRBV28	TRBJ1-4	CASSLPATNEKLFF	TGTGCCAGCAGTTTACCGGCAACTAATGAAAAACTGTTTTTT
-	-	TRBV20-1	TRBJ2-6	CSASTGHSGANVLTF	TGCAGTGCCTCTACAGGTCACTCTGGGGCCAACGTCCTGACTTTC
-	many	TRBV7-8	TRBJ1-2	CASSLSDSHYGYTF	TGTGCCAGCAGCTTATCCGACTCCCACTATGGCTACACCTTC
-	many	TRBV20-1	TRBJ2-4	CSARVPTLNIQYF	TGCAGTGCTAGAGTTCCTACCTTGAACATTCAGTACTTC
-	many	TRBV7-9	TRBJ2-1	CASSLAGARYNEQFF	TGTGCCAGCAGCTTAGCCGGGGCGAGGTACAATGAGCAGTTCTTC
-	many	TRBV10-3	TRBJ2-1	CAISDGRAGSYNEQFF	TGTGCCATCAGTGATGGGCGGGCAGGCTCCTACAATGAGCAGTTCTTC
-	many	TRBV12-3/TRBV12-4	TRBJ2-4	CASSQMGLRRDF	TGTGCCAGCAGCCAGATGGGACTTCGGAGGGACTTC
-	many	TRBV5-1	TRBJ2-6	CASSLVGTNSGANVLTF	TGCGCCAGCAGCTTGGTCGGCACTAACTCTGGGGCCAACGTCCTGACTTTC
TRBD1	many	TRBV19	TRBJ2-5	CASSTHSGGDQETQYF	TGTGCCAGTAGTACCCACTCAGGGGGCGATCAAGAGACCCAGTACTTC
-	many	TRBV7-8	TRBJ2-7	CASSLARHRTSYEQYF	TGTGCCAGCAGCTTAGCGAGGCACCGTACATCCTACGAGCAGTACTTC
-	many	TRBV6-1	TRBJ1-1	CASRTHMNTEAFF	TGTGCCAGCAGGACACATATGAACACTGAAGCTTTCTTT
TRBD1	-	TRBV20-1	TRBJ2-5	CSARTGAETQYF	TGCAGTGCCCGGACAGGGGCGGAGACCCAGTACTTC